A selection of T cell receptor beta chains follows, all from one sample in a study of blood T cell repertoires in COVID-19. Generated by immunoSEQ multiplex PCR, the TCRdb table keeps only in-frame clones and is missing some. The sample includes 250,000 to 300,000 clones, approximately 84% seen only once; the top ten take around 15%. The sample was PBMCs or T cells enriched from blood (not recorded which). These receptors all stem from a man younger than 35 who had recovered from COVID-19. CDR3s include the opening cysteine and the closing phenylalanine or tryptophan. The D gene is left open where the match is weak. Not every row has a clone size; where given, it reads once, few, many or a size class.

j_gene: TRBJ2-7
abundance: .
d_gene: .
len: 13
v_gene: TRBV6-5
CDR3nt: TGTGCCAGCAGGGGAAAGGACAGCTACGAGCAGTACTTC
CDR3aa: CASRGKDSYEQYF

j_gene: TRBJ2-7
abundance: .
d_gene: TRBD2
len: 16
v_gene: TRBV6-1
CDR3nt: TGTGCCAGCAGTGAAAACCTAGCGGAAACGGCCTACGAGCAGTACTTC
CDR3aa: CASSENLAETAYEQYF

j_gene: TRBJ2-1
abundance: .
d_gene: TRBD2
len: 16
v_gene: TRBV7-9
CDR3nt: TGTGCCAGCAGCTTGGCTAGCGGGGGCCCGTACAATGAGCAGTTCTTC
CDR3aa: CASSLASGGPYNEQFF

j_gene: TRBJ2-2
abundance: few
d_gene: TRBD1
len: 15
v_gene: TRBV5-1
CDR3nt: TGCGCCAGCAGCTTCCAGGGGGCAGAGACCGGGGAGCTGTTTTTT
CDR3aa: CASSFQGAETGELFF

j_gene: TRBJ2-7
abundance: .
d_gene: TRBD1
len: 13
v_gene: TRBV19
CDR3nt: TGTGCCAGTAGCCTCGACAGGGGGCTCGAGCAGTACTTC
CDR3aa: CASSLDRGLEQYF

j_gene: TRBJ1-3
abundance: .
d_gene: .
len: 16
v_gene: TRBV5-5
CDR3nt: TGTGCCAGCAGCTTGGATGGGGGCGCGACTGGAAACACCATATATTTT
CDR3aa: CASSLDGGATGNTIYF

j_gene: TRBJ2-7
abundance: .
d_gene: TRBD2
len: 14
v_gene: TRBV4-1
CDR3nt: TGCGCCAGCAGCCTGGGACTAGCGGGCTACGAGCAGTACTTC
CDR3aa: CASSLGLAGYEQYF

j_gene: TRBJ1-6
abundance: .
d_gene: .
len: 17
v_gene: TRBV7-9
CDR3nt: TGTGCCAGCAGCTTAGTAGCAGGGTTCGTAGGTAATTCACCCCTCCACTTT
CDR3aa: CASSLVAGFVGNSPLHF

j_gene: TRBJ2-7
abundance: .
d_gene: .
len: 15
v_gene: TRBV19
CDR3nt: TGTGCCAGTAGTCCCCTCCCGGAGTCCTCCTACGAGCAGTACTTC
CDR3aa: CASSPLPESSYEQYF

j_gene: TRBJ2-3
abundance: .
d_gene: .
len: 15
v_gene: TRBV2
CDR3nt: TGTGCCAGCAGTGACAGGCAGGGGAGCACAGATACGCAGTATTTT
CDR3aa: CASSDRQGSTDTQYF

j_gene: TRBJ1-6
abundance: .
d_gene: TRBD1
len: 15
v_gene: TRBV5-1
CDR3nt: TGCGCCAGCAGCTGGGGACAGGGCTATAATTCACCCCTCCACTTT
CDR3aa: CASSWGQGYNSPLHF

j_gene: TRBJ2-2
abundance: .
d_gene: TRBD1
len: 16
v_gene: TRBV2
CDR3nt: TGTGCCAGCACTCCGGACAGGGGGTTGAACACCGGGGAGCTGTTTTTT
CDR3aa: CASTPDRGLNTGELFF

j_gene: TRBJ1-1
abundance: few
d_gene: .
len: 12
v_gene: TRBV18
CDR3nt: TGTGCCAGCTCACCCTTAGACGGAGGAGCTTTCTTT
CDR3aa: CASSPLDGGAFF

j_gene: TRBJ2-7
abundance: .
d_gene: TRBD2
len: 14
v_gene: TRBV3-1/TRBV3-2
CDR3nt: TGTGCCAGCAGCCAGTTCGGGAGGGCCGAAGAGCAGTACTTC
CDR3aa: CASSQFGRAEEQYF

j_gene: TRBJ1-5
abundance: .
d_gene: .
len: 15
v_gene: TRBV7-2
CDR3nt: TGTGCCAGCAGCTTAAGTGTTGCAGGGAGGGGGCCCCAGCATTTT
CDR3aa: CASSLSVAGRGPQHF

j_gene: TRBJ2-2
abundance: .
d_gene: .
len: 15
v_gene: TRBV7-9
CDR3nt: TGTGCCAGCAGCTTTACCCGGCGGCACACCGGGGAGCTGTTTTTT
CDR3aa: CASSFTRRHTGELFF

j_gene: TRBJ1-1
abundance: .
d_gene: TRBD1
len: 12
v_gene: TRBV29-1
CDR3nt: TGCAGCGTTATGGGGACAGCTACTGAAGCTTTCTTT
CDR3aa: CSVMGTATEAFF

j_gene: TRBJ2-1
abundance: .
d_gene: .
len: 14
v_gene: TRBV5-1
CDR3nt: TGCGCCAGCAGCTTGGGCGCAAGCTACAATGAGCAGTTCTTC
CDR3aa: CASSLGASYNEQFF

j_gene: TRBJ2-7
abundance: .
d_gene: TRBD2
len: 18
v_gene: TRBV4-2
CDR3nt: TGTGCCAGCAGCCAAGAACGAGGGGGACTAGCGGGAGTCTACGAGCAGTACTTC
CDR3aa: CASSQERGGLAGVYEQYF

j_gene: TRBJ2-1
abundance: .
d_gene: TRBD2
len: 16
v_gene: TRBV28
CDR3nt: TGTGCCAGCAGTACCCTCGGCGGGAGCGCCTACAATGAGCAGTTCTTC
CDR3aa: CASSTLGGSAYNEQFF

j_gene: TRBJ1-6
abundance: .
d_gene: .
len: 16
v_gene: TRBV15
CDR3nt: TGTGCCACCAGCAGAGATAGAGGGGGTGGTTATTCACCCCTCCACTTT
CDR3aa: CATSRDRGGGYSPLHF

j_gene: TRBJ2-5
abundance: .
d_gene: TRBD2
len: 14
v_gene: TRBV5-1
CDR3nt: TGCGCCAGCAGCTTGGCGGGGGGGCGTGAGACCCAGTACTTC
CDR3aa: CASSLAGGRETQYF

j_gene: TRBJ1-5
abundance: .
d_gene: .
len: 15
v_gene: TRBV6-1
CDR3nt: TGTGCCAGCAGTGAAGGGGGCGGGAGGAATCAGCCCCAGCATTTT
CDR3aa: CASSEGGGRNQPQHF

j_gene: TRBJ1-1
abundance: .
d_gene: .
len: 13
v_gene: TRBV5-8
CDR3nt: TGTGCCAGCAGCTGGACTATGAACACTGAAGCTTTCTTT
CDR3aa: CASSWTMNTEAFF

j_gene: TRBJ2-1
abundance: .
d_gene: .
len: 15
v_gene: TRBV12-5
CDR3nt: TGTGCTAGTGGTTTGAACGGCCACCAGGCCTACACACGGTTCTTC
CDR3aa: CASGLNGHQAYTRFF

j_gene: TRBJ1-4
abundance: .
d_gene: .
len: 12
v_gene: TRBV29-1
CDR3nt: TGCAGCGTTGAGGGGCGCGGTGAAAAACTGTTTTTT
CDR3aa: CSVEGRGEKLFF

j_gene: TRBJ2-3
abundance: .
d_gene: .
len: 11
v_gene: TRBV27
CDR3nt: TGTGCCAGCAGGAAGACGGGGACGCAGTATTTT
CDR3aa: CASRKTGTQYF

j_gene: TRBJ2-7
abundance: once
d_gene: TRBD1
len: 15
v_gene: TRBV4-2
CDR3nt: TGTGCCAGCAGCCAAAGCGGACAGGGCTCCTACGAGCAGTACTTC
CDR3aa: CASSQSGQGSYEQYF

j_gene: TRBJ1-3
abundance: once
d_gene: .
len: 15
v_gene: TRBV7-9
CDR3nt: TGTGCCAGCAGCTTAGGTAGCAACTCTGGAAACACCATATATTTT
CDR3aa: CASSLGSNSGNTIYF

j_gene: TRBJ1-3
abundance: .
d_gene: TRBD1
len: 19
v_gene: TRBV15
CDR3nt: TGTGCCACCAGCGGGGGACAGGGAGGTGATTTCGAGGCTGGAAACACCATATATTTT
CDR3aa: CATSGGQGGDFEAGNTIYF

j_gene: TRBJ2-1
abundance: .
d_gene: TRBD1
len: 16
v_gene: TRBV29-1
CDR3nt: TGCAGCGTCGAGGGTGAGGGCAGGGGGTCCGTCAATGAGCAGTTCTTC
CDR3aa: CSVEGEGRGSVNEQFF

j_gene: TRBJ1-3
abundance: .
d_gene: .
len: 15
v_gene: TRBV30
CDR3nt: TGTGCCTTTACAGGGAAAAGAGGTGCTGGAAACACCATATATTTT
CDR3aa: CAFTGKRGAGNTIYF

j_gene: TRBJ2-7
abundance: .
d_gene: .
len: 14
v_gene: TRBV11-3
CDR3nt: TGTGCCAGCAGCCTCGGACTTCCCTCCTACGAGCAGTACTTC
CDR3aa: CASSLGLPSYEQYF

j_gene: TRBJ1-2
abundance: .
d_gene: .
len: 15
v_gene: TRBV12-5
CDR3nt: TGTGCTAGTGGTTTCCCCACAACCGGAGACTATGGCTACACCTTC
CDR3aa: CASGFPTTGDYGYTF

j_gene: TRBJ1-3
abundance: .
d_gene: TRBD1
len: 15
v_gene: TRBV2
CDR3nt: TGTGCCAGCAGTTTTTCGGACAGGGCTGGAAACACCATATATTTT
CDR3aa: CASSFSDRAGNTIYF

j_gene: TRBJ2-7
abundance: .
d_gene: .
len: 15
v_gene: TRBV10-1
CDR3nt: TGCGCCAGCAGTGAGTCGGGGCTGGGGGCTGACGAGCAGTACTTC
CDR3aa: CASSESGLGADEQYF

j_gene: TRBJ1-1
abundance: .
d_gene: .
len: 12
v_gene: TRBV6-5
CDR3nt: TGTGCCAGCATGGGGGGGCGCGGTGAAGCTTTCTTT
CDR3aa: CASMGGRGEAFF

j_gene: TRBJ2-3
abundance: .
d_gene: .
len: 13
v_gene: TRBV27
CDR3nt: TGTGCCAGCAGTTTATGGGGGGCAGATACGCAGTATTTT
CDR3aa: CASSLWGADTQYF

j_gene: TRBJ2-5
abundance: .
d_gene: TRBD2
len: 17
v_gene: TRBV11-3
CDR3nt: TGTGCCAGCAGGGAAGCCGGGACTAGCGGTTTGGGAGAGACCCAGTACTTC
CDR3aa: CASREAGTSGLGETQYF

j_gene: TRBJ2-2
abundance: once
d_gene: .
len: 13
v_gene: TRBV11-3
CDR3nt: TGTGCCAGCAGCTTACGGGGAACCGGGGAGCTGTTTTTT
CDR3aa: CASSLRGTGELFF

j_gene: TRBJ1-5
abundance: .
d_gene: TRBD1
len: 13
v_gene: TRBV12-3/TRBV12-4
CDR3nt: TGTGCCAGCAGTGGACAGGGTCGTCAGCCCCAGCATTTT
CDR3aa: CASSGQGRQPQHF

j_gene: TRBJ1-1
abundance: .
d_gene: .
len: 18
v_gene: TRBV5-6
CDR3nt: TGTGCCAGCAGCTTGAGACGATCAGGGGCGGCCCCGAACACTGAAGCTTTCTTT
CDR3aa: CASSLRRSGAAPNTEAFF

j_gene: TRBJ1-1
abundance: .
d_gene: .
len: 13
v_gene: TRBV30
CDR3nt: TGTGCCTGGAGTATCGAAGGCGGCACTGAAGCTTTCTTT
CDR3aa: CAWSIEGGTEAFF

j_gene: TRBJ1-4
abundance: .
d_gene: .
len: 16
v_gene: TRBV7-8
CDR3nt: TGTGCCAGCAGCTTAATAAGGGGAATGAAGGTTGAAAAACTGTTTTTT
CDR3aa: CASSLIRGMKVEKLFF

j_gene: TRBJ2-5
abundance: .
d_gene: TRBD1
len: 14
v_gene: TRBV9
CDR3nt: TGTGCCAGCAGCGTAGGAGGGACAGGCGAGACCCAGTACTTC
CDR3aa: CASSVGGTGETQYF

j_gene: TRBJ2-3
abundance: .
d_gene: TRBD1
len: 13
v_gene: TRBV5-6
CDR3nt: TGTGCCAGCTTGAGGGGGCGGACAGATACGCAGTATTTT
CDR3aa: CASLRGRTDTQYF

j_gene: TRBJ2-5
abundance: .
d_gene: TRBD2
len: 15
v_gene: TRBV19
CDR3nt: TGTGCCAGTAGTTCTAGGACTAGCGGGCAAGAGACCCAGTACTTC
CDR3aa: CASSSRTSGQETQYF

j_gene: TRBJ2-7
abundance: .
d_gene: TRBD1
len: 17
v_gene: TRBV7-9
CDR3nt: TGTGCCAGCAGCTTACCTAAAGGGACAGGGGGTATCCACGAGCAGTACTTC
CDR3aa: CASSLPKGTGGIHEQYF

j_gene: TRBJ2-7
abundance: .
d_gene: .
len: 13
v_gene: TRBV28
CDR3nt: TGTGCCAGCGTCTCAGGGGCCCCCTACGAGCAGTACTTC
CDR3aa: CASVSGAPYEQYF

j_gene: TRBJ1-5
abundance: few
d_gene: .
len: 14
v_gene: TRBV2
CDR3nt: TGTGCCAGCAGTGACGTACAGGACAATCAGCCCCAGCATTTT
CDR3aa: CASSDVQDNQPQHF

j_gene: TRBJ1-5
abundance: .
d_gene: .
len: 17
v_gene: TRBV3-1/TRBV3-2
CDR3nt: TGTGCCAGCAGCCAAGAGCGGGGGCAGGGGTGGATCCAGCCCCAGCATTTT
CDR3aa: CASSQERGQGWIQPQHF

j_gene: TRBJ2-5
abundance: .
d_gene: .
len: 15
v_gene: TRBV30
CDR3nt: TGTGCCTGGAGTTTAGGGGGAGGGTATCAAGAGACCCAGTACTTC
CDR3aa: CAWSLGGGYQETQYF

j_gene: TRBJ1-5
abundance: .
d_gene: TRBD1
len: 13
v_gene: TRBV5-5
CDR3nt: TGTGCCAGCAGCACGACAGGGGATCAGCCCCAGCATTTT
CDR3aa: CASSTTGDQPQHF

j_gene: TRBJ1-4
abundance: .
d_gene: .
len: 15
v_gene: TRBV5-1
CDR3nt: TGCGCCAGCAGCCTGACCGGGCAGGGAAGTGAAAAACTGTTTTTT
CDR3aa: CASSLTGQGSEKLFF

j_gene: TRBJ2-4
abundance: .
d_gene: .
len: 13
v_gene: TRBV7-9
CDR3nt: TGTGCCAGCTCTACAGGGTCCGGGGACATTCAGTACTTC
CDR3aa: CASSTGSGDIQYF